The clone carrying this T cell receptor beta chain was counted once. The ends lost 2 bases at V and 9 bases at J; junction bases unmatched: 10. This CDR3 contains 15 residues. Germline CDR1 and CDR2: DFQATT and SNEGSKA (reference sequence). This entry is derived from a study of blood T cells in healthy people across ages. A sample-barcoded 5' primer and a J-beta primer mix were used in a second PCR of roughly 7 to 11 cycles. MiXCR, run by TCRdb on the 5' RACE reads, gives a single entry per CDR3 protein. Counted here are 550,000 to 800,000 distinct CDR3 sequences, 20% to 25% occurring once; the ten biggest clones make up roughly 3.6%.

The source of this sequence is a man between 65 and 80 years old in good health. The specimen sequenced was blood. The rearrangement links TRBV20-1 to TRBJ2-1, with TRBD2 matching 10 bases. The chain's CDR3 is CSARKLAGQYGEQFF. In nucleotides, the CDR3 is TGCAGTGCTAGAAAACTAGCGGGGCAGTACGGTGAGCAGTTCTTC.